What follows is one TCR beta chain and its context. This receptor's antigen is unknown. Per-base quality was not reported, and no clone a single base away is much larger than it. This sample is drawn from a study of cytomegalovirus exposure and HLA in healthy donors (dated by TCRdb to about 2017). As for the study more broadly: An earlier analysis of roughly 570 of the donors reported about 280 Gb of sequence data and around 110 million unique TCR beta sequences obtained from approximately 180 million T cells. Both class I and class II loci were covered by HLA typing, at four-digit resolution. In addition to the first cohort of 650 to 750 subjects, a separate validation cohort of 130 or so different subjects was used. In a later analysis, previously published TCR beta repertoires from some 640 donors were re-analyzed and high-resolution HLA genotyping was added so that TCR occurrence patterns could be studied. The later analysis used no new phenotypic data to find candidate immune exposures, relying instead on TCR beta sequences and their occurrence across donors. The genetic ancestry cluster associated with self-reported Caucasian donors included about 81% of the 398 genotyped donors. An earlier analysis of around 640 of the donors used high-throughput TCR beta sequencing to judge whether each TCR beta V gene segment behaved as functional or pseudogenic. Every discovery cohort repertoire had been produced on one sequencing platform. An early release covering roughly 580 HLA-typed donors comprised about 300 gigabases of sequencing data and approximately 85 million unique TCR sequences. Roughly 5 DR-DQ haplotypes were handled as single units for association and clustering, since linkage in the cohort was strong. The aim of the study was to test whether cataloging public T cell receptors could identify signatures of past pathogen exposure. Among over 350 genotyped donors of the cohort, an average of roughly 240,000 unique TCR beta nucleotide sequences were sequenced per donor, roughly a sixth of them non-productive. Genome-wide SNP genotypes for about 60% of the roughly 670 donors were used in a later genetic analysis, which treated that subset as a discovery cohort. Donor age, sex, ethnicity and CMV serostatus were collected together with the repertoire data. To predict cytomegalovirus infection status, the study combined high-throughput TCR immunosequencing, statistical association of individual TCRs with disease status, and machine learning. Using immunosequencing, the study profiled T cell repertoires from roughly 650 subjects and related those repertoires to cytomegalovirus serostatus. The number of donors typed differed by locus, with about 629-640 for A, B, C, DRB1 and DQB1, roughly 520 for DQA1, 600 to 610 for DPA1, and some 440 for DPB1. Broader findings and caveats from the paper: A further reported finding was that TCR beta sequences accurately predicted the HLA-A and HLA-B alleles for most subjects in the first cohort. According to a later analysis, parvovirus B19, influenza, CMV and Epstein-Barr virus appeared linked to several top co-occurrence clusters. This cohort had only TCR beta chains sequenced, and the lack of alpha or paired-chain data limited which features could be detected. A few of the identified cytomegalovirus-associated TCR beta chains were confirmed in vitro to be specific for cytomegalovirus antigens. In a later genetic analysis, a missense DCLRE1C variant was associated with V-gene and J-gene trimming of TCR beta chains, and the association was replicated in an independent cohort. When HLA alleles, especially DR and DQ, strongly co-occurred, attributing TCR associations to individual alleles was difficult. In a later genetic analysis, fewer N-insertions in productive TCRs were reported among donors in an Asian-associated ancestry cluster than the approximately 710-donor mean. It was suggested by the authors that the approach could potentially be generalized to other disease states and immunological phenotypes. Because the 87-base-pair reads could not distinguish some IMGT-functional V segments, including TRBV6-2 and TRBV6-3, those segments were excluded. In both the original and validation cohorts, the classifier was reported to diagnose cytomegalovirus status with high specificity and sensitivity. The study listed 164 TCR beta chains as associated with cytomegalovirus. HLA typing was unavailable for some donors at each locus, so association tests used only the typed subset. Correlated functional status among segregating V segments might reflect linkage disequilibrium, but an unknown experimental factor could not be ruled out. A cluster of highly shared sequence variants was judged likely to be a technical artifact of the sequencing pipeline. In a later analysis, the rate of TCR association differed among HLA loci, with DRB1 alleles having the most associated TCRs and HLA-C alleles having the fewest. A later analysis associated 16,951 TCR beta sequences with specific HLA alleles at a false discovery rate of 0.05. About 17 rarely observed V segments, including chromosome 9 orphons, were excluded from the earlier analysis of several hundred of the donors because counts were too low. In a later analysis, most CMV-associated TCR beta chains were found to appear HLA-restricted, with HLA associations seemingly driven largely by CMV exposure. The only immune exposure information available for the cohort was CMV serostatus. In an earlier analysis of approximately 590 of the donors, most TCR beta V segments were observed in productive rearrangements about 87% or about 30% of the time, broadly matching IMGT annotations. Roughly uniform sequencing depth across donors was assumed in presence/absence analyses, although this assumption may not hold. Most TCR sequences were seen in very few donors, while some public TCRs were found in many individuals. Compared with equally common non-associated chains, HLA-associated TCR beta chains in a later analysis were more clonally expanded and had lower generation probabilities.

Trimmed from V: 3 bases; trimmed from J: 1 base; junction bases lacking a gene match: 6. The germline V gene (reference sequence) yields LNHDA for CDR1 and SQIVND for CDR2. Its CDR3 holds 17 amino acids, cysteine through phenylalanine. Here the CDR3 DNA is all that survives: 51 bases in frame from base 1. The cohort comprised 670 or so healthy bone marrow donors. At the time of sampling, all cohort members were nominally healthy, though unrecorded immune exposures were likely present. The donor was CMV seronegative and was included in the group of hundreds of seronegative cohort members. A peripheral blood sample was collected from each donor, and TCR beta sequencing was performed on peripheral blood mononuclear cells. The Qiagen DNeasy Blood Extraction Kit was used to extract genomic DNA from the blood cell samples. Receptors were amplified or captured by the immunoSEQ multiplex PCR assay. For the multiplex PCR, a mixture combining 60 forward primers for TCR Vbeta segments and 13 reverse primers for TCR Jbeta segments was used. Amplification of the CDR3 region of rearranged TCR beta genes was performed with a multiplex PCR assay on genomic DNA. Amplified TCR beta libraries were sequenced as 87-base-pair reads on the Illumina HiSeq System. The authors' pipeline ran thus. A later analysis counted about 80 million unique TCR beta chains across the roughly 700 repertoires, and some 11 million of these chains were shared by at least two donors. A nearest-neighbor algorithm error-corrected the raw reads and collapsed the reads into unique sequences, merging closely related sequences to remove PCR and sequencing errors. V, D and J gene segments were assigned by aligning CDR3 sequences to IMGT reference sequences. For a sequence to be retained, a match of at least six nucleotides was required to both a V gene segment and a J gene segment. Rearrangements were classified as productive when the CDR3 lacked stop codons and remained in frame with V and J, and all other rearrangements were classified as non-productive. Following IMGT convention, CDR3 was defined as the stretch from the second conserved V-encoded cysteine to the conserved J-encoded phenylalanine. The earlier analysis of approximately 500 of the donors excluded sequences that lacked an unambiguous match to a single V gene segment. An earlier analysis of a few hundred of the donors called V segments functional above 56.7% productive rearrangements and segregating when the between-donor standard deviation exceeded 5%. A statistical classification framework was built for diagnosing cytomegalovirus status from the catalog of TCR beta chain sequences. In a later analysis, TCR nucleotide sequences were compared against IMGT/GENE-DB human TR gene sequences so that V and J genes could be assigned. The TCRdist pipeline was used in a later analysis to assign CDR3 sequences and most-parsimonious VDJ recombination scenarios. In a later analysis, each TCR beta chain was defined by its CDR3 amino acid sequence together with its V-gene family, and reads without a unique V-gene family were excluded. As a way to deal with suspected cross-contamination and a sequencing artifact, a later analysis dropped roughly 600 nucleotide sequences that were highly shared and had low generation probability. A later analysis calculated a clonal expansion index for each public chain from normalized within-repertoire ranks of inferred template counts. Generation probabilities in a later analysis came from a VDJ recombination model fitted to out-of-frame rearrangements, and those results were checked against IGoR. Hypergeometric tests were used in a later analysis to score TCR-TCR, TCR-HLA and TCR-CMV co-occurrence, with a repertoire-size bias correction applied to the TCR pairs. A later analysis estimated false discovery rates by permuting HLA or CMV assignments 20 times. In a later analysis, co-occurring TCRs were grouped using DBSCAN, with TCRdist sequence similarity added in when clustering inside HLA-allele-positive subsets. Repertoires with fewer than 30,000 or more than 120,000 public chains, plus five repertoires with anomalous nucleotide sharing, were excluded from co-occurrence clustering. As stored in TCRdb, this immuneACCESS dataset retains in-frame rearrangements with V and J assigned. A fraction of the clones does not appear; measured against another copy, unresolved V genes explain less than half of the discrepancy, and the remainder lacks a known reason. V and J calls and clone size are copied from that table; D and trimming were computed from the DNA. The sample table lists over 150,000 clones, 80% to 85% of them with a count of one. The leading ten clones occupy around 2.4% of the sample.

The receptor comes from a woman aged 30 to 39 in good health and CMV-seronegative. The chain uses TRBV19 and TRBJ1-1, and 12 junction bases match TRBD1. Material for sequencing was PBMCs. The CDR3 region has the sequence CASSIRDRGPRNTEAFF. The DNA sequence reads TGTGCCAGTAGTATTCGGGACAGGGGGCCGAGGAACACTGAAGCTTTCTTT.